This T cell receptor (beta chain) originates from a study of early T cells in non-severe SARS-CoV-2 infection. Whole-study context: RNA in bulk from unsorted whole blood was sequenced, and chains were unpaired.

Comments on this clonotype: At one end the junction does not follow the germline gene, possibly because of a read error.

Germline V CDR1 and CDR2: SSHAT, FNYEAQ (reference sequence). This CDR3 region has 14 residues. Each cDNA molecule carried a unique molecular identifier. MiXCR, applied by TCRdb to the 5' RACE reads, yields one record per CDR3 protein. This sample has about 110,000 distinct CDR3 sequences, with about 12% found just once. Sequencing was carried out using whole blood. This receptor was obtained from an adult who was a healthcare worker with PCR-confirmed SARS-CoV-2 infection or an uninfected control (not recorded which). This rearrangement joins TRBV7-7 to TRBJ2-2, with TRBD2 as a possible D gene (5 bases). The CDR3 sequence: CASSLAPGAGELFF. In nucleotides, the CDR3 is TGTGCTAGCAGCTTAGCGCCGGGTGCCGGGGAGCTGTTTTTT.